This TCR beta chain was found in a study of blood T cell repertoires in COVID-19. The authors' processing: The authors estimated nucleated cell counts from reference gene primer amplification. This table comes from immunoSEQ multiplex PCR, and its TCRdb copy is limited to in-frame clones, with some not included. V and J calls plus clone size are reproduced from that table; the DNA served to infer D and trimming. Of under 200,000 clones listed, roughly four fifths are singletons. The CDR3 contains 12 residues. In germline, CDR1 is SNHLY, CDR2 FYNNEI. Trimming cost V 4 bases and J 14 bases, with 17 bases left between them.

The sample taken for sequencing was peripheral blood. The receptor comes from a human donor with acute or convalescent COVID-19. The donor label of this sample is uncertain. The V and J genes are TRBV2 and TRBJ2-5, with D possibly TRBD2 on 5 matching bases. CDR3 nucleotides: TGTGCCAGCAGTGTGGAAAGAGGGCACTACTACTTC. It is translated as CASSVERGHYYF.